This T cell receptor beta chain was sequenced during a study of control samples from healthy donors and cancer patients. This CDR3 spans 14 amino acids. The germline V and J ends were trimmed by 5 bases and 8 bases, with 19 bases remaining between them. Germline CDR1 and CDR2: SGHRS and YFSETQ. Sequencing used immunoSEQ multiplex PCR; TCRdb keeps in-frame clones, though not all of them. Altogether 65,000 to 75,000 clones are present, about 90% being singletons, with the ten largest covering 4%. This chain connects TRBV5-1 to TRBJ1-2; D not certain. This clonotype was sampled from a woman aged 45 to 65 in good health. Sequencing was performed on blood. The CDR3 coding sequence is TGCGCCAGCAGACTGGAAGGGAGCAACGAGGGCTACACCTTC. It specifies CASRLEGSNEGYTF.